Each of the 21 T cell receptor beta chains below was sequenced from the same sample in a study of blood T cell repertoires in COVID-19. Only in-frame clones appear in the TCRdb table, and some are missing; sequencing was by immunoSEQ multiplex PCR. The sample has around 160,000 clones, about four fifths seen once. The sequenced material came from peripheral blood. The receptors here all came from a man in his 60s with active or convalescent COVID-19.

The V and J genes are TRBV9 and TRBJ1-5; 8 bases are shared with TRBD1. Trimming removed 3 bases from V and 0 bases from J; junction bases left unmatched: 5. Germline V gives CDR1 SGDLS, CDR2 YYNGEE. This CDR3 has 16 residues. CDR3 amino acids: CASSAGTGNSNQPQHF. Written as DNA, the CDR3 is TGTGCCAGCAGCGCCGGGACAGGCAATAGCAATCAGCCCCAGCATTTT.

This rearrangement joins TRBV5-6 to TRBJ2-3; TRBD2 agrees at 13 bases. The ends lost 3 bases at V and 3 bases at J; junction bases unmatched: 4. The CDR3 covers 16 residues. Looked up from germline, CDR1 is SGHDT and CDR2 is YYEEEE. CDR3 protein: CASSSQTSGRTDTQYF. In nucleotides, the CDR3 is TGTGCCAGCAGCTCGCAGACTAGCGGGAGGACAGATACGCAGTATTTT.

The rearrangement joins TRBV5-1 to TRBJ2-3; 9 positions match TRBD1. The V gene end was trimmed by 4 bases and the J gene end by 7 bases; junction bases not matched to a gene: 4. This CDR3 is built from 13 residues. Germline V gives CDR1 SGHRS, CDR2 YFSETQ. The CDR3 nucleotides are TGCGCCAGCAGCCCGGACAGGGGTTATACGCAGTATTTT. Its protein product is CASSPDRGYTQYF.

This chain uses TRBV7-8 with TRBJ1-2; D gene uncertain. Germline CDR1 and CDR2: SGHVS and FQNEAQ. With 6 bases removed from V and 1 base from J, the gap between germline ends came to 15 bases. The CDR3 spans 15 residues. The CDR3 coding sequence is TGTGCCAGCAGTCCACCGGGGTCCAATAACTATGGCTACACCTTC. Encoded protein: CASSPPGSNNYGYTF. The whole variable domain, remainder taken from reference TRBV7-8 and TRBJ1-2, is GAGVSQSPRYKVAKRGQDVALRCDPISGHVSLFWYQQALGQGPEFLTYFQNEAQLDKSGLPSDRFFAERPEGSVSTLKIQRTQQEDSAVYLCASSPPGSNNYGYTFGSGTRLTVV.

The rearrangement joins TRBV2 to TRBJ2-7, with D possibly being TRBD1 (6 bases). The CDR3 extends over 12 amino acids. The germline CDR1 and CDR2 sequences are SNHLY and FYNNEI. The V gene lost 6 bases and the J gene lost 2 bases, with 8 bases spanning the gap. The CDR3: CASRQGPYEQYF. The CDR3 DNA reads TGTGCCAGCAGACAGGGCCCCTACGAGCAGTACTTC.

V usage is TRBV10-3 and J usage is TRBJ2-3; TRBD2 aligns across 14 bases. Germline CDR1 ENHRY, CDR2 SYGVKD. Trimming took 3 bases from V and 5 from J; bases not matched to a gene: 7. This CDR3 has 17 residues. The CDR3 sequence is CAISEGGLAGGRDTQYF. CDR3 sequence (DNA): TGTGCCATCAGTGAAGGTGGACTAGCGGGGGGCCGAGATACGCAGTATTTT.

The chain is built from TRBV6-5 and TRBJ2-1, with D hard to call. Germline CDR1 reads MNHEY; CDR2 reads SVGAGI. The CDR3 totals 13 residues. The V end lost 2 bases, the J end lost 6 bases, and 8 bases lay between the germline ends. The CDR3 sequence: CASSYADANEQFF. The DNA for the CDR3 is TGTGCCAGCAGTTACGCGGATGCCAATGAGCAGTTCTTC.

The chain couples TRBV28 to TRBJ2-5, with 9 bases that match TRBD1. Trimming took 6 bases from V and 5 from J; bases not matched to a gene: 7. The CDR3 consists of 14 residues. Germline V gene data show CDR1 as MDHEN and CDR2 as SYDVKM. The CDR3 coding sequence is TGTGCCAGCAGCTCGGGACAGGGCAGGGAGACCCAGTACTTC. Translation: CASSSGQGRETQYF. The full variable domain, in which reference TRBV28 and TRBJ2-5 provide the parts outside the CDR3, is DVKVTQSSRYLVKRTGEKVFLECVQDMDHENMFWYRQDPGLGLRLIYFSYDVKMKEKGDIPEGYSVSREKKERFSLILESASTNQTSMYLCASSSGQGRETQYFGPGTRLLVL.

This clone turned up a few times. The chain combines TRBV25-1 with TRBJ1-4, with 8 bases matching TRBD1. Germline CDR1 is MGHDK and CDR2 is SYGVNS. This CDR3 has 14 amino acids. After removal of 5 bases from V and 6 bases from J, the junction contained 5 bases not matched to a gene. The CDR3 here is CASSSPTGDEKLFF. The CDR3 region has the DNA TGTGCCAGCAGTTCCCCGACAGGGGATGAAAAACTGTTTTTT.

The chain uses TRBV5-1 and TRBJ2-1; 9 nucleotides line up with TRBD2. Germline CDR1 SGHRS, CDR2 YFSETQ. V dropped 5 bases and J dropped 9; count of bases not matched to a gene: 6. The CDR3 extends over 13 amino acids. The DNA for the CDR3 is TGCGCCAGCAGTGCGGGGGGGCCTAGTGAGCAGTTCTTC. Protein sequence: CASSAGGPSEQFF.

This clone was picked up one time. This chain joins TRBV24-1 and TRBJ2-2, with D perhaps matching TRBD2 (6 bases). Trimming removed 5 bases at V and 4 bases at J, with 16 bases between. Germline-derived CDR1 and CDR2 are KGHDR and SFDVKD. The CDR3 totals 16 residues. The CDR3 nucleotides read TGTGCCACCAGTGGGGGGGACGCTCAAGTCACCGGGGAGCTGTTTTTT. Translated, it gives CATSGGDAQVTGELFF.

The chain is built from TRBV5-1 and TRBJ2-7; D unresolved. The CDR3 length is 14 residues. The ends were cut back, 0 bases at V and 2 bases at J, with 9 bases in the middle. The germline gives CDR1 SGHRS, CDR2 YFSETQ. The CDR3 bases are TGCGCCAGCAGCTTGGAACAGTCCGCCTACGAGCAGTACTTC. The encoded protein is CASSLEQSAYEQYF.

The rearrangement joins TRBV2 to TRBJ2-3; 8 positions agree with TRBD2. V trimming: 6 bases; J trimming: 0 bases; junction bases outside the gene matches: 2. Germline V CDR1 and CDR2: SNHLY, FYNNEI. CDR3 length equals 14 residues. The CDR3 protein is CASRSGSSTDTQYF. The CDR3 region has the DNA TGTGCCAGCAGGAGCGGGAGTAGCACAGATACGCAGTATTTT. The entire variable domain, with the rest obtained from reference TRBV2 and TRBJ2-3, is as follows: EPEVTQTPSHQVTQMGQEVILRCVPISNHLYFYWYRQILGQKVEFLVSFYNNEISEKSEIFDDQFSVERPDGSNFTLKIRSTKLEDSAMYFCASRSGSSTDTQYFGPGTRLTVL.

The rearrangement uses TRBV9 and TRBJ2-1; 11 bases align to TRBD2. The CDR3 consists of 14 residues. After removal of 1 base from V and 7 bases from J, the junction contained 1 base not matched to a gene. CDR1 SGDLS and CDR2 YYNGEE come from the germline V gene. The CDR3 bases are TGTGCCAGCAGCGTAACTAGCGGGAGTAATGAGCAGTTCTTC. Translated, it gives CASSVTSGSNEQFF.

V and J are TRBV19 and TRBJ2-1; 14 positions agree with TRBD2. Germline lookup yields CDR1 LNHDA and CDR2 SQIVND (reference sequence). The CDR3 is 18 amino acids. The J segment lost 5 bases and the V segment lost 3 bases, leaving 9 bases of the junction unmatched. Here the CDR3 reads CASSIPGTSGGLNNEQFF. In DNA, the CDR3 is TGTGCCAGTAGTATCCCGGGGACTAGCGGGGGCCTCAACAATGAGCAGTTCTTC. Variable domain in full (rest from reference TRBV19 and TRBJ2-1): DGGITQSPKYLFRKEGQNVTLSCEQNLNHDAMYWYRQDPGQGLRLIYYSQIVNDFQKGDIAEGYSVSREKKESFPLTVTSAQKNPTAFYLCASSIPGTSGGLNNEQFFGPGTRLTVL.

The chain links TRBV4-1 to TRBJ1-5; no definite D call. The CDR3 extends over 15 amino acids. The germline V gene encodes CDR1 MGHRA and CDR2 YSYEKL. V was trimmed by 5 bases and J by 0 bases, leaving 11 bases between them. Written as DNA, the CDR3 is TGCGCCAGCAGCGATCCGGGTTATAGCAATCAGCCCCAGCATTTT. Translated, it gives CASSDPGYSNQPQHF.

V gene TRBV18 combines with J gene TRBJ1-2; TRBD1 matches 7 bases. The CDR3 spans 14 residues. The V and J ends lost 0 bases and 6 bases, in that order; junction bases with no gene match: 4. Germline V gives CDR1 KGHSH, CDR2 LQKENI. CDR3 sequence: CASSPPQGVDGYTF. CDR3 in DNA: TGTGCCAGCTCACCACCGCAGGGGGTCGATGGCTACACCTTC.

The chain recombines TRBV25-1 with TRBJ1-6; 7 nucleotides line up with TRBD1. CDR3 length equals 14 residues. Germline V gives CDR1 MGHDK, CDR2 SYGVNS. V dropped 5 bases and J dropped 6; count of bases not matched to a gene: 4. This chain's CDR3 is CASSQGGGNSPLHF. CDR3 coding DNA: TGTGCCAGCAGTCAAGGGGGCGGTAATTCACCCCTCCACTTT.

This chain uses TRBV5-1 with TRBJ2-2; 8 bases match TRBD1. The CDR3 contains 17 residues. V lost 4 bases and J lost 1; bases outside the gene matches: 9. Germline lookup yields CDR1 SGHRS and CDR2 YFSETQ. The CDR3 region has the DNA TGCGCCAGCAGCCCGATGAGGACAGGGCTGAACACCGGGGAGCTGTTTTTT. Residues: CASSPMRTGLNTGELFF.

This clone is medium-sized within its sample. Distinct nucleotide sequences in the sample also encode this CDR3. The genes are TRBV3-1 (or the pseudogene TRBV3-2) and TRBJ2-1; D uncertain. Trimming removed 2 bases from V and 5 bases from J, with 10 bases in between. The CDR3 runs 14 residues. Germline V gene sequence: CDR1 LGHDT, CDR2 YNNKEL (reference sequence). The CDR3 nucleotides read TGTGCCAGCAGCCAACCTGGGCAGAACAATGAGCAGTTCTTC. Protein: CASSQPGQNNEQFF.

The J gene is TRBJ1-2, the V gene TRBV4-2, with no clear D. The CDR3 is made up of 15 amino acids. V lost 0 bases to trimming and J lost 3 bases, with 11 bases between them. The V gene's germline CDR1 is LGHNA and CDR2 YNFKEQ. The CDR3 DNA sequence: TGTGCCAGCAGCCAAGATCCCGGAGAATACTATGGCTACACCTTC. Protein: CASSQDPGEYYGYTF.